This note documents a single T cell receptor beta chain sequence. Via MiXCR, TCRdb re-called the 5' RACE reads, giving one row per CDR3 protein. This sample has some 300,000 distinct CDR3 sequences; less than 25% occur once, and the top ten carry about 4%. This sample is part of a study of CD8 T cells in ankylosing spondylitis. The V gene's germline CDR1 is LGHNT and CDR2 FRNRAP. The CDR3 consists of 19 residues. V lost 2 bases and J lost 3; bases outside the gene matches: 16. The TCR sequence derives from a female donor with ankylosing spondylitis or in good health (not recorded which). The source material was blood, either unsorted or a sorted T cell fraction (not recorded which). The chain carries TRBV12-5 and TRBJ2-7; TRBD2 aligns across 10 bases. The CDR3 protein is CASGLSVSGRTIPDYEQYF. In DNA, the CDR3 is TGTGCTAGTGGTTTGTCGGTTAGCGGGAGGACTATACCGGACTACGAGCAGTACTTC. Full variable domain (outside the CDR3, taken from reference TRBV12-5 and TRBJ2-7): DARVTQTPRHKVTEMGQEVTMRCQPILGHNTVFWYRQTMMQGLELLAYFRNRAPLDDSGMPKDRFSAEMPDATLATLKIQPSEPRDSAVYFCASGLSVSGRTIPDYEQYFGPGTRLTVT.